The next 17 T cell receptor beta chains were all read from a single sample in a study of PD-1 blockade in classical Hodgkin lymphoma. This table comes from immunoSEQ multiplex PCR, and its TCRdb copy is limited to in-frame clones, with some not included. The sample includes approximately 32,000 clones, roughly four fifths seen only once; the top ten take around a third. Each patient experienced a relapse that followed autologous stem cell transplantation, and brentuximab vedotin exposure varied. The material sequenced was peripheral blood mononuclear cells (PBMCs), taken at baseline. The receptors here all came from a human donor with classical Hodgkin lymphoma.

The V and J genes are TRBV6-5 and TRBJ1-2, with D possibly TRBD1 on 5 matching bases. Germline CDR1 and CDR2: MNHEY and SVGAGI. The CDR3 extends over 15 amino acids. Trimming removed 0 bases at V and 3 bases at J, with 11 bases between. The CDR3 sequence is CASSYSNRIHYGYTF. The CDR3 DNA sequence: TGTGCCAGCAGTTACTCGAACAGGATACACTATGGCTACACCTTC.

The rearrangement joins TRBV4-2 to TRBJ2-3; 16 nucleotides align to TRBD2. The CDR3 length is 17 residues. Looked up from germline, CDR1 is LGHNA and CDR2 is YNFKEQ. Losses at the gene ends were 3 bases for V and 5 bases for J; bases not matched to a gene: 5. CDR3 in DNA: TGTGCCAGCAGCCAGGGGACTAGCGGGGGGGCAAGAGATACGCAGTATTTT. It yields the protein CASSQGTSGGARDTQYF.

This chain connects TRBV7-2 to TRBJ1-2, with 10 bases that match TRBD1. V was pared by 6 bases and J by 1 base, with 2 bases of the junction left unmatched. This CDR3 is 14 amino acids long. CDR1 and CDR2 (germline): SGHTA, FQGNSA. The CDR3 sequence: CASRTGGFNYGYTF. CDR3 nucleotides: TGTGCCAGCAGGACAGGGGGCTTTAACTATGGCTACACCTTC. The full variable domain, in which reference TRBV7-2 and TRBJ1-2 provide the parts outside the CDR3, is GAGVSQSPSNKVTEKGKDVELRCDPISGHTALYWYRQSLGQGLEFLIYFQGNSAPDKSGLPSDRFSAERTGGSVSTLTIQRTQQEDSAVYLCASRTGGFNYGYTFGSGTRLTVV.

The J gene is TRBJ2-3, the V gene TRBV7-2; the D gene is possibly TRBD1 (6 bases). Germline V gene sequence: CDR1 SGHTA, CDR2 FQGNSA. CDR3 length: 13 residues. V was clipped by 6 bases and J by 2 bases, with 9 bases between them. The CDR3 sequence is CASRGQLTDTQYF. Here the CDR3 DNA reads TGTGCCAGCAGAGGACAGCTCACAGATACGCAGTATTTT.

The chain joins TRBV19 to TRBJ2-1, with 9 positions matching TRBD1. Germline CDR1 LNHDA, CDR2 SQIVND (reference sequence). V shed 3 bases and J 6 bases; nucleotides not matched to a gene: 6. This CDR3 has 15 amino acids. The CDR3 DNA is TGTGCCAGTAGTATCCGGGACAGGGCGTTCAATGAGCAGTTCTTC. Translating it yields CASSIRDRAFNEQFF.

The gene calls are TRBV18 and TRBJ2-7; weak D call: TRBD2 (6 bases). CDR1 KGHSH and CDR2 LQKENI come from the germline V gene. CDR3 length: 15 residues. V dropped 3 bases and J dropped 4 bases, with 16 bases sitting between them. The CDR3, as DNA: TGTGCCAGCTCACCGGGTGCCCAGGAGGGGTACGAGCAGTACTTC. As protein: CASSPGAQEGYEQYF.

The chain combines TRBV6-6 with TRBJ2-7; a weak D match, TRBD2 (6 bases). CDR1 MNHNY and CDR2 SVGAGI come from the germline V gene (reference sequence). Trimming left V 2 bases short and J 2 bases short, with 10 bases between. The CDR3 length is 14 residues. Written as DNA, the CDR3 is TGTGCCAGCAGTTACAGTGGGACTCCCTACGAGCAGTACTTC. It specifies CASSYSGTPYEQYF.

The sample holds a few counts of this clone. The chain is built from TRBV18 and TRBJ2-3; D remains unclear. This CDR3 spans 13 amino acids. With 3 bases removed from V and 3 bases from J, the gap between germline ends came to 7 bases. The germline V gene has CDR1 KGHSH and CDR2 LQKENI. The CDR3 region has the DNA TGTGCCAGCTCACCCCGAGAGACAGATACGCAGTATTTT. Amino acid sequence: CASSPRETDTQYF.

The J gene is TRBJ1-5, the V gene TRBV6-5; the match to TRBD1 covers 11 bases. The CDR3 totals 14 residues. V lost 6 bases to trimming and J lost 4 bases; unmatched junction nucleotides: 2. CDR1 is MNHEY and CDR2 is SVGAGI in the germline V gene. The CDR3 protein is CASRWDRGNQPQHF. The CDR3 DNA follows: TGTGCCAGCAGGTGGGACAGGGGGAATCAGCCCCAGCATTTT.

The genes are TRBV7-2 and TRBJ2-2; 7 bases agree with TRBD1. Germline loops: CDR1 SGHTA, CDR2 FQGNSA. Unmatched junction bases numbered 7, after V lost 4 bases and J lost 5 bases. The CDR3 is 15 residues long. In DNA, the CDR3 is TGTGCCAGCAGCTCCCGACAGGGCGGAACCGGGGAGCTGTTTTTT. The encoded protein is CASSSRQGGTGELFF.

About this clone itself: The same CDR3 also results from other DNA sequences found in this sample. CDR3 nucleotides: TGTGCCAGCTCACCAGGACAGATGAACACTGAAGCTTTCTTT. It encodes CASSPGQMNTEAFF. The chain carries TRBV18 and TRBJ1-1; D perhaps matches TRBD1 (6 bases). CDR1 is KGHSH and CDR2 is LQKENI in the germline V gene. V lost 2 bases and J 0 bases, leaving 7 bases between the germline ends. The CDR3 runs to 14 residues.

The chain uses TRBV4-3 and TRBJ2-1; D is ambiguous. Germline V gives CDR1 LGHNA, CDR2 YSLEER. V was pared by 3 bases and J by 7 bases, with 7 bases between. CDR3 length: 12 residues. CDR3 bases: TGCGCCAGCAGCCAGGATTGGAATGAGCAGTTCTTC. It encodes CASSQDWNEQFF.

This sequence joins TRBV5-1 and TRBJ1-4, with TRBD1 matching over 7 bases. J gave up 4 bases and V 5 bases, and 5 bases lay outside the gene matches. Looked up from germline, CDR1 is SGHRS and CDR2 is YFSETQ. This CDR3 has 14 residues. Here the CDR3 DNA reads TGCGCCAGCAGTGAGGGACAGCTTAATGAAAAACTGTTTTTT. This translates into CASSEGQLNEKLFF.

The rearrangement joins TRBV9 to TRBJ2-1; possible D gene TRBD2, 6 bases. CDR3 length: 16 amino acids. In germline, CDR1 is SGDLS, CDR2 YYNGEE. V lost 0 bases and J 0 bases, leaving 10 bases between the germline ends. The CDR3 DNA is TGTGCCAGCAGCGTAGACGGGGGTATCTCCTACAATGAGCAGTTCTTC. Amino acids: CASSVDGGISYNEQFF.

The chain recombines TRBV10-3 with TRBJ2-2, with 9 positions matching TRBD1. Germline V gene data show CDR1 as ENHRY and CDR2 as SYGVKD. Trimming at V came to 6 bases and at J to 4 bases, leaving 3 bases not matched to a gene. The CDR3 totals 14 residues. The CDR3 sequence is CAIRRTGATGELFF. In DNA, the CDR3 is TGTGCCATCAGACGGACAGGGGCCACCGGGGAGCTGTTTTTT.

This sequence joins TRBV13 and TRBJ2-2; D possibly corresponds to TRBD2 (6 bases). The CDR3 runs to 17 residues. V was pared by 4 bases and J by 3 bases, with 18 bases between. CDR1 and CDR2 from the germline V gene are PRHDT and FYEKMQ (reference sequence). The CDR3 DNA reads TGTGCCAGCAGCTCGGGACTGATGTGGGGAGACACCGGGGAGCTGTTTTTT. This encodes CASSSGLMWGDTGELFF. Full variable domain (missing parts from reference TRBV13 and TRBJ2-2): AAGVIQSPRHLIKEKRETATLKCYPIPRHDTVYWYQQGPGQDPQFLISFYEKMQSDKGSIPDRFSAQQFSDYHSELNMSSLELGDSALYFCASSSGLMWGDTGELFFGEGSRLTVL.

J is TRBJ2-3 and V is TRBV11-3; 8 bases match TRBD2. The V segment lost 5 bases and the J segment 9 bases; nucleotides outside the gene matches: 16. The germline CDR1 and CDR2 sequences are SGHNT and YENEEA. This CDR3 has 16 residues. The DNA for the CDR3 is TGTGCCAGCAGCGACACCCCGGGGGGGGGACGGACCACGCAGTATTTT. Its translation: CASSDTPGGGRTTQYF.